This T cell receptor beta chain appears in the sequencing data of a study of OX40 agonist ivuxolimab in advanced cancers. Study details: Patients treated during dose escalation were battling hepatocellular carcinoma, melanoma, renal cell or head and neck cancer. Study observations and caveats: Averaging showed that CD8+ T cells had more expanded clones than CD4+ did.

Only in-frame clones appear in the TCRdb table, and some are missing; sequencing was by immunoSEQ multiplex PCR. The sample carries tens of thousands of clones, around 84% recorded once. A single count supports this clone. What it recognizes is unknown. V lost 4 bases to trimming and J lost 4 bases, with 17 bases between them. The germline gives CDR1 SGHVS, CDR2 FNYEAQ. The CDR3 covers 16 residues. The TCR sequence derives from an adult with an advanced solid tumor such as melanoma, head and neck, liver or kidney cancer. The sequenced sample was CD4+ or CD8+ T cells sorted from blood, obtained in a trial of the OX40 agonist ivuxolimab. V and J are TRBV7-6 and TRBJ2-1; D might be TRBD1 (6 bases). This CDR3 is CASSSPSRGRYNEQFF. The CDR3 DNA follows: TGTGCCAGCAGCTCTCCCTCCAGGGGCCGATACAATGAGCAGTTCTTC. Full variable domain (missing parts from reference TRBV7-6 and TRBJ2-1): GAGVSQSPRYKVTKRGQDVALRCDPISGHVSLYWYRQALGQGPEFLTYFNYEAQQDKSGLPNDRFSAERPEGSISTLTIQRTEQRDSAMYRCASSSPSRGRYNEQFFGPGTRLTVL.